One sample yielded the 13 T cell receptor beta chains listed below, sequenced in a study of cytomegalovirus exposure and HLA in healthy donors (dated 2017 in TCRdb). Library generation was performed with the immunoSEQ multiplex PCR assay. For the multiplex PCR, a mixture combining 60 forward primers for TCR Vbeta segments and 13 reverse primers for TCR Jbeta segments was used. The source is immuneACCESS, and TCRdb retained only in-frame sequences with V and J called. Part of the clones is not carried over; for the studies checked, unresolved V genes explain less than half of this, and the remainder is unexplained. This sample has tens of thousands of clones in its table, and around 72% of those were observed once. Clones ranked in the top ten supply about an eighth of the sample. Sequencing was carried out using PBMCs. Source of these receptors: a woman aged 40 to 49 in good health and CMV-seropositive.

The rearrangement joins TRBV2 to TRBJ1-3; TRBD1 aligns across 9 bases. Per the germline V gene, CDR1 is SNHLY and CDR2 is FYNNEI. CDR3 length: 18 residues. V shed 5 bases and J 0 bases; nucleotides not matched to a gene: 11. The CDR3 is CASSNRQGDSHSGNTIYF. CDR3 nucleotide sequence: TGTGCCAGCAGTAACCGACAGGGGGATTCACACTCTGGAAACACCATATATTTT.

The J gene is TRBJ1-3, the V gene TRBV5-1; tentative D call: TRBD1 (6 bases). The CDR3 contains 14 residues. Germline CDR1 and CDR2: SGHRS and YFSETQ. Trimming pared 4 bases from V and 2 bases from J, leaving 10 bases between. The CDR3 protein is CASSTQGAGNTIYF. As DNA, the CDR3 is TGCGCCAGCAGCACACAGGGAGCTGGAAACACCATATATTTT.

The chain recombines TRBV7-8 with TRBJ2-5; the D gene is possibly TRBD1 (6 bases). The tail of the sequence fits TRBJ2-7 better, so the J call may be wrong. The CDR3 is 12 residues long. Germline-derived CDR1 and CDR2 are SGHVS and FQNEAQ. The CDR3 DNA reads TGTGCCACAGGGGTTAGCTCCTACGAGCAGTACTTC. This sequence encodes CATGVSSYEQYF.

This clone was observed a handful of times. The V gene is TRBV19, the J gene TRBJ1-2; 8 bases are a match to TRBD1. V lost 5 bases and J lost 8; bases outside the gene matches: 10. Germline loops: CDR1 LNHDA, CDR2 SQIVND (reference sequence). This CDR3 is built from 14 residues. The CDR3 DNA reads as TGTGCCAGTAGTCAAGACAGGGGACGAATAGGCTACACCTTC. Amino acid sequence: CASSQDRGRIGYTF.

This clone was detected a few times. The chain has TRBV18 and TRBJ1-2; possible D gene TRBD1, 5 bases. Germline assignment: CDR1 KGHSH and CDR2 LQKENI. V lost 2 bases and J lost 5, with 15 bases in between. The CDR3 length is 15 residues. The CDR3 DNA sequence: TGTGCCAGCTCACCAAACGCCAGGGATATTTATGGCTACACCTTC. It is translated as CASSPNARDIYGYTF. The full variable domain, in which reference TRBV18 and TRBJ1-2 provide the parts outside the CDR3, is NAGVMQNPRHLVRRRGQEARLRCSPMKGHSHVYWYRQLPEEGLKFMVYLQKENIIDESGMPKERFSAEFPKEGPSILRIQQVVRGDSAAYFCASSPNARDIYGYTFGSGTRLTVV.

V is TRBV5-1 and J is TRBJ2-7; maybe TRBD1 (6 bases). V was trimmed by 4 bases and J by 3 bases, leaving 17 bases between them. The germline CDR1 and CDR2 sequences are SGHRS and YFSETQ. The CDR3 contains 15 residues. Here the CDR3 reads CASSPQQTGGYEQYF. In nucleotides, the CDR3 is TGCGCCAGCAGCCCCCAACAGACAGGTGGCTACGAGCAGTACTTC.

This clone was found once. This chain uses TRBV9 with TRBJ1-6; a possible D gene is TRBD1 (5 bases). Per the germline V gene, CDR1 is SGDLS and CDR2 is YYNGEE. The length of the CDR3 is 16 residues. V shed 0 bases and J shed 7 bases, with 14 bases lying between them. The CDR3 region has the DNA TGTGCCAGCAGCGTAGCAGGGCGCGAGGTAAATTCACCCCTCCACTTT. It translates to CASSVAGREVNSPLHF.

This clone was recorded a few times. Distinct nucleotide sequences in the sample also encode this CDR3. The genes are TRBV5-1 and TRBJ2-7; TRBD1 might be the D (5 bases). This CDR3 comprises 13 residues. In germline, CDR1 is SGHRS, CDR2 YFSETQ. With 6 bases removed from V and 5 bases from J, the gap between germline ends came to 15 bases. CDR3 bases: TGCGCCAGCATGGGGCAGGGCCTTGACGAGCAGTACTTC. It yields the protein CASMGQGLDEQYF.

The chain employs TRBV6-5 and TRBJ2-5; 14 bases fit TRBD2. The V gene's germline CDR1 is MNHEY and CDR2 SVGAGI. The junction had 2 bases not matched to a gene; V was cut back by 2 bases and J by 3 bases. The CDR3 sequence is 16 residues long. CDR3 DNA sequence: TGTGCCAGCAGTTACGGACTAGCGGGGGGCGAAGAGACCCAGTACTTC. It yields the protein CASSYGLAGGEETQYF.

The chain employs TRBV5-4 and TRBJ2-3; possible D gene TRBD2, 5 bases. This CDR3 comprises 15 residues. CDR1 and CDR2 (germline): SGHNT, YYREEE (reference sequence). Trimming shortened V by 6 bases and J by 3 bases, and 17 bases separated the two germline ends. The chain's CDR3 is CASKKSGSSTDTQYF. The CDR3 DNA reads TGTGCCAGCAAAAAATCGGGAAGCAGTACAGATACGCAGTATTTT.

This sequence joins TRBV5-4 and TRBJ2-1; D remains unclear. Germline V gives CDR1 SGHNT, CDR2 YYREEE (reference sequence). With 7 bases removed from V and 8 bases from J, the gap between germline ends came to 7 bases. This CDR3 is built from 10 residues. CDR3 DNA sequence: TGTGCCAGCGGAGATTATGAGCAGTTCTTC. This encodes CASGDYEQFF.

The chain has TRBV30 and TRBJ2-5, with TRBD2 as a possible D gene (5 bases). The germline V gene encodes CDR1 GTSNPN and CDR2 SVGIG (reference sequence). V shed 5 bases and J shed 5 bases, with 15 bases lying between them. The CDR3 is 13 amino acids. CDR3 sequence: CAWSDSRTETQYF. For the CDR3, the DNA is TGTGCCTGGTCGGACTCCCGGACGGAGACCCAGTACTTC.

This clone was counted once. The chain carries TRBV5-6 and TRBJ2-7; the match to TRBD1 covers 9 bases. V was clipped by 2 bases and J by 4 bases; unmatched bases: 4. The CDR3 loop spans 14 amino acids. Germline V gene sequence: CDR1 SGHDT, CDR2 YYEEEE. CDR3 loop: CASSFRQGDYEQYF. CDR3 in DNA: TGTGCCAGCAGCTTCCGACAGGGGGATTACGAGCAGTACTTC.